A single TCR beta chain is shown here with its context. These data come from a study of blood T cell repertoires in COVID-19. Deletions cut 1 base from V and 2 bases from J, with 6 bases between. There are 13 residues in the CDR3. Per the germline V gene, CDR1 is SGHAT and CDR2 is FQNNGV. Here immunoSEQ multiplex PCR was the method, and the copy in TCRdb shows in-frame clones only, minus some. The table records more than 75,000 clones, 84% of them present only once. The V and J genes are TRBV11-2 and TRBJ2-7; D gene ambiguous. Sample: peripheral blood. The receptor's source is a human donor in a cohort sampled during active COVID-19. CDR3 sequence reads: CASSLVRAYEQYF. As DNA, the CDR3 is TGTGCCAGCAGCTTAGTTCGGGCCTACGAGCAGTACTTC.